Included here is one T cell receptor (beta chain) sequence, with context. These data originate in a study of sequential checkpoint blockade in melanoma. On the study more broadly: Arm A got nivolumab then ipilimumab; arm B the reverse, 1:1. Maintenance nivolumab came after either treatment sequence.

Germline CDR1 is SQVTM and CDR2 is ANQGSEA. Trimming cost V 6 bases and J 8 bases, with 14 bases left between them. This CDR3 spans 12 amino acids. This sample's treatment: randomized to nivolumab then ipilimumab (arm A) or the reverse (arm B). None of the patients previously received DNA-damaging chemotherapy. From thawed PBMCs, live CD3+CD8+ cells negative for CD19 and CD56 were sorted. The method was immunoSEQ multiplex PCR; TCRdb's version includes in-frame clones alone and lacks a portion of them. The profile shows roughly 31,000 clones, around nine tenths of them singletons. The clonotype originates from a human donor with melanoma. The gene calls are TRBV29-1 and TRBJ2-1; weak D call: TRBD2 (5 bases). This specimen consisted of CD8+ T cells sorted from blood (inferred from file names), obtained from a patient given nivolumab and ipilimumab in sequence. The CDR3 loop reads CSVAVGSDEQFF. DNA for the CDR3: TGCAGCGTCGCTGTTGGGAGCGATGAGCAGTTCTTC.